This T cell receptor (beta chain) appears in the sequencing data of a study of cytomegalovirus exposure and HLA in healthy donors. The CDR3 has 16 amino acids. From germline, CDR1 is MGHRA and CDR2 YSYEKL. V lost 0 bases and J lost 5, with 14 bases in between. 13 Jbeta primers and 60 Vbeta primers were used for the PCR. Generated by immunoSEQ multiplex PCR, the TCRdb table keeps only in-frame clones and is missing some. This table has over 150,000 clones, roughly two thirds appearing once. Sequenced: PBMCs. The TCR originated in a woman between 18 and 30 years old in good health and CMV-seropositive. The chain is built from TRBV4-1 and TRBJ2-1; D is unclear. The CDR3 protein is CASSQDPPPSDNEQFF. In nucleotides, the CDR3 is TGCGCCAGCAGCCAAGATCCACCCCCGAGTGACAATGAGCAGTTCTTC.